These 13 T cell receptor beta chains came from one sample sequenced in a study of neurological immune-mediated disorders (dated by TCRdb to about 2019). The library was prepared using 5' RACE. The listed sequencing device is Illumina HiSeq 2500. TCRdb reprocessing: public reads trimmed at Q25 with fastp, clones called with MiXCR, in-frame beta chains kept. Rows with one shared CDR3 protein collapse into an entry with the most common genes and DNA. The sample table lists 87,000 or so distinct CDR3 sequences, 3% to 4% of them with a count of one. Of the sample, 2.9% falls within the top ten clones. Input material: PBMCs. These receptors were taken from a woman in her fifties or sixties with multiple sclerosis.

The table lists this clonotype with many counts. V is TRBV20-1 and J is TRBJ2-5, with 12 bases matching TRBD2. Germline lookup yields CDR1 DFQATT and CDR2 SNEGSKA (reference sequence). Trimming took 3 bases from V and 4 from J; bases not matched to a gene: 6. This CDR3 is built from 15 residues. The CDR3 nucleotides read TGCAGTGCTAGCCCTAGCGGGGGGGTATCAGAGACCCAGTACTTC. It specifies CSASPSGGVSETQYF.

At least ten counts were recorded for this clonotype. This chain links TRBV5-6 with TRBJ1-1; D gene uncertain. The CDR3 extends over 15 amino acids. Trimming left V 0 bases short and J 3 bases short, with 12 bases between. In germline, CDR1 is SGHDT, CDR2 YYEEEE. CDR3 nucleotides: TGTGCCAGCAGCTTGGTCTGGGAGAGGGACACTGAAGCTTTCTTT. Residues: CASSLVWERDTEAFF.

This clonotype was detected only once. The chain links TRBV10-3 to TRBJ2-7, with a possible D match to TRBD1 (6 bases). The CDR3 consists of 16 residues. Trimming left V 0 bases short and J 0 bases short, with 12 bases between. Germline CDR1 ENHRY, CDR2 SYGVKD. The chain's CDR3 is CAISESVQGSSYEQYF. Written as DNA, the CDR3 is TGTGCCATCAGTGAGTCGGTACAGGGTAGCTCCTACGAGCAGTACTTC.

This clonotype was counted at least ten times. The V call is TRBV5-6, the J call TRBJ2-7, with D possibly called TRBD1 or TRBD2 (6 bases each). The germline V and J ends were trimmed by 3 bases and 8 bases, with 12 bases remaining between them. This CDR3 comprises 12 residues. Germline CDR1 SGHDT, CDR2 YYEEEE. Here the CDR3 reads CASSSRDTKQYF. The CDR3 DNA sequence: TGTGCCAGCAGCTCGCGGGACACCAAGCAGTACTTC. The complete variable domain, with remaining parts taken from reference TRBV5-6 and TRBJ2-7, reads DAGVTQSPTHLIKTRGQQVTLRCSPKSGHDTVSWYQQALGQGPQFIFQYYEEEERQRGNFPDRFSGHQFPNYSSELNVNALLLGDSALYLCASSSRDTKQYFGPGTRLTVT.

The gene calls are TRBV5-1 and TRBJ2-2; 7 nucleotides match TRBD1. The CDR3 loop spans 16 amino acids. The trim removed 4 bases at V and 2 bases at J, leaving 8 bases unmatched. In germline, CDR1 is SGHRS, CDR2 YFSETQ. CDR3 sequence reads: CASSGQGDRNTGELFF. CDR3 sequence (DNA): TGCGCCAGCAGCGGGCAGGGGGACAGAAACACCGGGGAGCTGTTTTTT.

The table lists this clonotype with many counts. The chain links TRBV20-1 to TRBJ2-5, with TRBD1 identical over 7 bases. CDR1 is DFQATT and CDR2 is SNEGSKA in the germline V gene (reference sequence). Trimming at V came to 2 bases and at J to 2 bases, leaving 5 bases not matched to a gene. CDR3 size: 14 residues. DNA for the CDR3: TGCAGTGCTAGATTATCGACAGGGCAAGAGACCCAGTACTTC. Its translation is CSARLSTGQETQYF.

There are many counts of this clonotype. The V and J genes are TRBV5-1 and TRBJ1-1; D remains unclear. Germline V gives CDR1 SGHRS, CDR2 YFSETQ. The CDR3 has 15 amino acids. Trimming took off 0 bases at V and 1 base at J, with 10 bases between the two ends. The CDR3 loop reads CASSLAGQANTEAFF. The CDR3 region has the DNA TGCGCCAGCAGCTTGGCCGGGCAGGCGAACACTGAAGCTTTCTTT.

This clonotype was detected many times. The genes are TRBV2 and TRBJ2-6; D gene unclear. This CDR3 contains 13 residues. V lost 11 bases, J lost 1 base, and 9 bases lay in between. The germline gives CDR1 SNHLY, CDR2 FYNNEI. CDR3: CALILSGANVLTF. CDR3 sequence (DNA): TGTGCCCTCATCCTTTCTGGGGCCAACGTCCTGACTTTC.

This clonotype has at least ten counts. This chain connects TRBV20-1 to TRBJ2-2; TRBD2 aligns across 9 bases. Germline V gene data show CDR1 as DFQATT and CDR2 as SNEGSKA (reference sequence). This CDR3 spans 16 amino acids. V shed 0 bases and J 1 base; nucleotides not matched to a gene: 3. The CDR3 DNA sequence: TGCAGTGCTAGAGAGGTAGCGGGGGTGAACACCGGGGAGCTGTTTTTT. This codes for CSAREVAGVNTGELFF.

This clonotype appeared many times. V is TRBV2 and J is TRBJ2-7; 9 bases agree with TRBD2. The CDR3 is 14 amino acids. Germline V gene sequence: CDR1 SNHLY, CDR2 FYNNEI. After removal of 5 bases from V and 5 bases from J, the junction contained 7 bases not matched to a gene. CDR3 amino acids: CASSRLGTSNEQYF. CDR3 in DNA: TGTGCCAGCAGTCGTTTAGGGACTAGCAACGAGCAGTACTTC. Looking up the rest from reference TRBV2 and TRBJ2-7 gives the full variable domain: EPEVTQTPSHQVTQMGQEVILRCVPISNHLYFYWYRQILGQKVEFLVSFYNNEISEKSEIFDDQFSVERPDGSNFTLKIRSTKLEDSAMYFCASSRLGTSNEQYFGPGTRLTVT.

There are many counts of this clonotype. V gene TRBV20-1 combines with J gene TRBJ1-4; no firm D call. Germline CDR1 reads DFQATT; CDR2 reads SNEGSKA (reference sequence). The CDR3 consists of 15 residues. The ends were cut back, 0 bases at V and 7 bases at J, with 15 bases in the middle. This CDR3 is CSARDSQGIGEKLFF. Here the CDR3 DNA reads TGCAGTGCTAGAGACTCCCAAGGTATAGGTGAAAAACTGTTTTTT.

This clonotype was observed many times. The chain combines TRBV29-1 with TRBJ1-5; D gene uncertain. Per germline, CDR1 SQVTM and CDR2 ANQGSEA. With 4 bases removed from V and 3 bases from J, the gap between germline ends came to 7 bases. The CDR3 is 12 residues long. In DNA, the CDR3 is TGCAGCGTTGGGGTTCCCAATCAGCCCCAGCATTTT. Its protein is CSVGVPNQPQHF.

In the case of this clonotype: A much larger clone differs from this one at a single base, so this may be a read error. The chain is built from TRBV20-1 and TRBJ1-3; D uncertain. The CDR3 is made up of 14 amino acids. CDR1 DFQATT and CDR2 SNEGSKA come from the germline V gene (reference sequence). In DNA, the CDR3 is TGCAGTGCAAACACCGATCACTCTGGAAAAACCATATATTTT. Residues: CSANTDHSGKTIYF.